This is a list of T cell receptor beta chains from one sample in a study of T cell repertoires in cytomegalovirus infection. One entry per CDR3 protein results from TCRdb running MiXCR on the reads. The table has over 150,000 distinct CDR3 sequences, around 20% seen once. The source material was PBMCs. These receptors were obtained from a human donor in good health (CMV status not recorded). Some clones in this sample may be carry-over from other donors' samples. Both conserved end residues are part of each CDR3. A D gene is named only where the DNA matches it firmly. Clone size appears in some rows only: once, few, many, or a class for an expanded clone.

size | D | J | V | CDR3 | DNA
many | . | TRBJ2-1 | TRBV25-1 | CASSAASDPLSYNEQFF | TGTGCCAGCAGTGCGGCCTCCGACCCCCTCTCCTACAATGAGCAGTTCTTC
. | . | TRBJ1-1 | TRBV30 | CAWSSTVEAFF | TGTGCCTGGAGTTCGACAGTCGAAGCTTTCTTT
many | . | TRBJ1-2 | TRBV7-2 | CASSLGPNYGYTF | TGTGCCAGCAGCTTAGGTCCAAACTATGGCTACACCTTC
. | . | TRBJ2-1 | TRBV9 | CASGDGGTADEQFF | TGTGCCAGCGGCGATGGGGGCACGGCAGATGAGCAGTTCTTC
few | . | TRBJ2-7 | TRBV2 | CASSDGSLKPIHYEQYF | TGTGCCAGCAGTGACGGATCCCTAAAGCCTATTCACTACGAGCAGTACTTC
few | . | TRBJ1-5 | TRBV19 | CASSIRGASNQPQHF | TGTGCCAGTAGTATCCGCGGGGCGAGCAATCAGCCCCAGCATTTT
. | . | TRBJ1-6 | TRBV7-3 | CASSLEARSNSPLHF | TGTGCCAGCAGCTTAGAGGCCCGTTCTAATTCACCCCTCCACTTT
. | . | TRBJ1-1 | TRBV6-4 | CASSVSRNTEAFF | TGTGCCAGCAGTGTAAGCAGGAACACTGAAGCTTTCTTT
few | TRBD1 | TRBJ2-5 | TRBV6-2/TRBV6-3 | CASSSWGQGRETQYF | TGTGCCAGCAGCTCCTGGGGACAGGGAAGGGAGACCCAGTACTTC
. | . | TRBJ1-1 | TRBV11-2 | CASSSVTGMNTEAFF | TGTGCCAGCAGCTCGGTGACAGGCATGAACACTGAAGCTTTCTTT
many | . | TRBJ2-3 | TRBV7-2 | CASTPGGVSTDTQYF | TGTGCCAGCACCCCCGGTGGGGTCAGCACAGATACGCAGTATTTT
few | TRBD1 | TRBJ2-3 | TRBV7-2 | CASSPPGQGLQDTQYF | TGTGCCAGCAGCCCCCCGGGACAGGGGCTTCAAGATACGCAGTATTTT
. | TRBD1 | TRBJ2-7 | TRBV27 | CASSRSWDSSYEQYF | TGTGCCAGCAGCAGGAGTTGGGACAGCTCCTACGAGCAGTACTTC
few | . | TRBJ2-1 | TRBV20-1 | CSAGYRYNEQFF | TGCAGTGCTGGCTACCGATACAATGAGCAGTTCTTC
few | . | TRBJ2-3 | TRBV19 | CASTTGWHADTQYF | TGTGCCAGCACAACAGGGTGGCACGCAGATACGCAGTATTTT
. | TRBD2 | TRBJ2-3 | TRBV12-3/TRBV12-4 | CASSSGGSAGTQYF | TGTGCCAGCAGTTCGGGAGGCTCCGCCGGTACGCAGTATTTT
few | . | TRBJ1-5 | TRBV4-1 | CASSPWASDQPQHF | TGCGCCAGCAGCCCTTGGGCTAGTGATCAGCCCCAGCATTTT
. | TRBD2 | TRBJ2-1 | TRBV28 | CASTPTGLAGVGEQFF | TGTGCCAGCACCCCAACGGGACTAGCGGGAGTTGGTGAGCAGTTCTTC
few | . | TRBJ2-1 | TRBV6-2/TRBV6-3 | CASSTDYNEQFF | TGTGCCAGCAGCACGGACTACAATGAGCAGTTCTTC
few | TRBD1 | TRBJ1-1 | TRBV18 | CASSRQGDRGTEAFF | TGTGCCAGCTCCCGACAGGGGGATAGAGGCACTGAAGCTTTCTTT
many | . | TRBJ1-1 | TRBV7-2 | CANGQLNTEAFF | TGTGCCAACGGACAGCTCAACACTGAAGCTTTCTTT
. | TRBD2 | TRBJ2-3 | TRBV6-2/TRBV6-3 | CASSGTGLATDTQYF | TGTGCCAGCAGTGGAACGGGACTAGCCACAGATACGCAGTATTTT
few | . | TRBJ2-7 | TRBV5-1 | CASSLTVTYEQYF | TGCGCCAGCAGCTTGACAGTTACCTACGAGCAGTACTTC
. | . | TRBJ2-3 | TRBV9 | CASSVSNEADTQYF | TGTGCCAGCAGCGTATCTAACGAGGCAGATACGCAGTATTTT
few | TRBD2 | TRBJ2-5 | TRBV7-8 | CASSLWGLVGETQYF | TGTGCCAGCAGCTTATGGGGACTAGTAGGAGAGACCCAGTACTTC
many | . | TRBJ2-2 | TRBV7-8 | CASTPRGVGDTGELFF | TGTGCCAGCACTCCGAGGGGGGTGGGGGACACCGGGGAGCTGTTTTTT
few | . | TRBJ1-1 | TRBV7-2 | CASSPLATEAFF | TGTGCCAGCAGCCCTCTCGCCACTGAAGCTTTCTTT
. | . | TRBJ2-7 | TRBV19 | CASSMAGATDRHEQYF | TGTGCCAGTAGTATGGCAGGGGCCACCGACCGTCACGAGCAGTACTTC
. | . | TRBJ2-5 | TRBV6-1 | CASSTKTVLLQETQYF | TGTGCCAGCAGTACCAAGACAGTTTTACTTCAAGAGACCCAGTACTTC
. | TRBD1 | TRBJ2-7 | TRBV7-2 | CASSSTGGPSYEQYF | TGTGCCAGCAGCTCTACAGGGGGCCCTTCCTACGAGCAGTACTTC
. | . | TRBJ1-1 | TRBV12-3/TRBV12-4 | CASSSRTGVLGTEAFF | TGTGCCAGCAGTTCCCGGACGGGGGTCTTGGGCACTGAAGCTTTCTTT
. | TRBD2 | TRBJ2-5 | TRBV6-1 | CASRQGNLGLAVQETQYF | TGTGCCAGCAGACAGGGTAATCTCGGACTAGCGGTTCAAGAGACCCAGTACTTC
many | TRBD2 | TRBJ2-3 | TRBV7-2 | CASSRTSGSGTDTQYF | TGTGCCAGCAGCCGAACTAGCGGGAGCGGCACAGATACGCAGTATTTT
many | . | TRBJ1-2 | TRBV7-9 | CASGLPTENYGYTF | TGTGCCAGCGGACTACCGACGGAGAACTATGGCTACACCTTC
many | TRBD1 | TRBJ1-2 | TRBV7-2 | CASSLGQGVYGYTF | TGTGCCAGCAGCTTAGGCCAGGGGGTCTATGGCTACACCTTC
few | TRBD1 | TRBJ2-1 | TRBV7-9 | CASRVGQGDSYNEQFF | TGTGCCAGCCGCGTGGGCCAGGGGGATTCCTACAATGAGCAGTTCTTC
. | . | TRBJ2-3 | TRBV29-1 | CSVVGDTQYF | TGCAGCGTTGTAGGAGATACGCAGTATTTT
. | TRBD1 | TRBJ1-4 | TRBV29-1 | CSVQTGENNEKLFF | TGCAGCGTTCAAACAGGGGAGAATAATGAAAAACTGTTTTTT
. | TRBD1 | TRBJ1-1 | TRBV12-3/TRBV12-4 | CASSSGQGAFMNTEAFF | TGTGCCAGCAGCTCGGGACAGGGGGCCTTCATGAACACTGAAGCTTTCTTT
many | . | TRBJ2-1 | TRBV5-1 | CASNRERFDEQFF | TGCGCCAGCAACCGGGAAAGGTTCGATGAGCAGTTCTTC
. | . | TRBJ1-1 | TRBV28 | CASSLEGVNTEAFF | TGTGCCAGCAGTTTAGAGGGCGTGAACACTGAAGCTTTCTTT
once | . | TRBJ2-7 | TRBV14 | CASSQAVSYNEQYF | TGTGCCAGCAGCCAGGCCGTCAGTTACAATGAGCAGTACTTC
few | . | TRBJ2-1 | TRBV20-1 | CSAGEGSPYNEQFF | TGCAGTGCTGGCGAGGGGTCACCCTACAATGAGCAGTTCTTC
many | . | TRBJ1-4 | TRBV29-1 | CSVAGVGEKLFF | TGCAGCGTTGCTGGGGTTGGTGAAAAACTGTTTTTT
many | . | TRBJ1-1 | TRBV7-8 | CASSFGPRTEAFF | TGTGCCAGCAGCTTTGGACCTCGGACTGAAGCTTTCTTT
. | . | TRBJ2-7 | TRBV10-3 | CAISDGRGSREQYF | TGTGCCATCAGTGATGGAAGGGGCTCGAGGGAGCAGTACTTC
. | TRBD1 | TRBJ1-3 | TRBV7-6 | CASSQRTGSYSGNTIYF | TGTGCCAGCAGCCAAAGGACAGGCTCTTACTCTGGAAACACCATATATTTT
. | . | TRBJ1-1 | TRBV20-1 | CSAFTGNTEAFF | TGCAGTGCTTTTACAGGGAACACTGAAGCTTTCTTT
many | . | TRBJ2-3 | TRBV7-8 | CASSPTLDYTDTQYF | TGTGCCAGCAGCCCGACCCTCGACTACACAGATACGCAGTATTTT
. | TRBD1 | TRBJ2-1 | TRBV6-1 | CASSSGQGARNEQFF | TGTGCCAGCAGCTCCGGACAGGGGGCGCGAAATGAGCAGTTCTTC
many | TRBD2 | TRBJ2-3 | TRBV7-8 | CASSKGLGEFRDTQYF | TGTGCCAGCAGCAAGGGACTAGGGGAATTCCGTGATACGCAGTATTTT
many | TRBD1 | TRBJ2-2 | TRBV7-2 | CASRRQGANTGELFF | TGTGCCAGCAGGCGACAGGGGGCGAACACCGGGGAGCTGTTTTTT
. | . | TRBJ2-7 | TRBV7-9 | CASSFGGIGYEQYF | TGTGCCAGCAGCTTTGGTGGGATCGGCTACGAGCAGTACTTC
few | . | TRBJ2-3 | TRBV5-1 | CATSIGQGTDTQYF | TGCGCCACTTCGATCGGGCAGGGAACAGATACGCAGTATTTT
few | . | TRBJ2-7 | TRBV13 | CASSLASRYYEQYF | TGTGCCAGCAGCTTAGCTTCCCGGTACTACGAGCAGTACTTC
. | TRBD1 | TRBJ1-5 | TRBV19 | CSSSSRQGEQPQHF | TGTTCCAGTAGTTCTCGACAGGGGGAACAGCCCCAGCATTTT
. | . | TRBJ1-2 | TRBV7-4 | CASSLEQGIFYGYTF | TGTGCCAGCAGCTTAGAGCAGGGGATATTCTATGGCTACACCTTC